A selection of T cell receptor beta chains follows, all from one sample in a study of T cell responses to AZD1222 COVID-19 vaccine. The repertoire was sequenced with immunoSEQ multiplex PCR; TCRdb's copy has only in-frame clones and lacks some. The table has 90,000 to 150,000 clones, just over 85% seen once. Specimen: peripheral blood, collected on day 0 of AZD1222 vaccination. The receptors were sampled from an adult in good health. Both conserved end residues are part of each CDR3. The D gene is left open where the match is weak. Clone size is stated in some rows and not others, as once, few, many or a class when expanded.

.	once	TRBV3-1/TRBV3-2	TRBJ2-7	TGTGCCAGCAGCCATGCAGGGGAGCTCTCCTACGAGCAGTACTTC	CASSHAGELSYEQYF
.	.	TRBV6-5	TRBJ1-2	TGTGCCGGGCAGCGAGGGGGGAACTATGGCTACACCTTC	CAGQRGGNYGYTF
TRBD2	.	TRBV28	TRBJ2-5	TGTGCCAGCAGGACTAGCGGGAGGGCGGAGACCCAGTACTTC	CASRTSGRAETQYF
.	.	TRBV5-1	TRBJ1-5	TGCGCCAGCAGCTACTCAGGGATTGGCAATCAGCCCCAGCATTTT	CASSYSGIGNQPQHF
.	.	TRBV7-2	TRBJ2-3	TGTGCCAGCAGCTTAGCGGGGGGATGGGCAGCAGATACGCAGTATTTT	CASSLAGGWAADTQYF
.	.	TRBV5-1	TRBJ2-1	TGCGCCAGCAGCTTGGACCCTTACAATGAGCAGTTCTTC	CASSLDPYNEQFF
TRBD1	.	TRBV15	TRBJ2-2	TGTGCCACCAGCAGAGATTACAGGGGGACCGGGGAGCTGTTTTTT	CATSRDYRGTGELFF
.	.	TRBV9	TRBJ1-2	TGTGCCAGCAGCCCAAGGGGGATTAACTATGGCTACACCTTC	CASSPRGINYGYTF
.	.	TRBV7-9	TRBJ1-1	TGTGCCAGCAGCCCGCGGAACACTGAAGCTTTCTTT	CASSPRNTEAFF
.	.	TRBV5-1	TRBJ2-3	TGCGCCAGCAGCTTGGTAGCCGCGGTCGGCGCAGATACGCAGTATTTT	CASSLVAAVGADTQYF
.	.	TRBV29-1	TRBJ1-6	TGCAGCGTCGGAGAGGAGTCGCCCCTCCACTTT	CSVGEESPLHF
TRBD1	.	TRBV27	TRBJ2-5	TGTGCCAGCAGTTTATCCGACAGGGGAGAGACCCAGTACTTC	CASSLSDRGETQYF
TRBD1	.	TRBV6-5	TRBJ1-4	TGTGCCAGCAGAACGGACAGGGCTGTGGATGAAAAACTGTTTTTT	CASRTDRAVDEKLFF
.	.	TRBV11-2	TRBJ2-7	TGTGCCAGCAGCTACCAGGGAACGGCTAGGTACGAGCAGTACTTC	CASSYQGTARYEQYF
TRBD1	.	TRBV7-6	TRBJ1-4	TGTGCCAGCAGCAGGACAGGGGTATTAGAAAAACTGTTTTTT	CASSRTGVLEKLFF
TRBD1	.	TRBV3-1/TRBV3-2	TRBJ2-7	TGTGCCAGCAGTCACGGACAGGTACTATCCTACGAGCAGTACTTC	CASSHGQVLSYEQYF
.	once	TRBV5-1	TRBJ1-1	TGCGCCAGCCGAAAGGGGACGGTGAACACTGAAGCTTTCTTT	CASRKGTVNTEAFF
.	.	TRBV6-5	TRBJ1-1	TGTGCCAGCAGTTACGAGGCAAGGGCTGAAGCTTTCTTT	CASSYEARAEAFF
.	.	TRBV7-9	TRBJ2-7	TGTGCCAGCAGCTTAGGGGGGGTCTCCTACGAGCAGTACTTC	CASSLGGVSYEQYF
.	.	TRBV5-6	TRBJ1-1	TGTGCCAGCAGCGGGCTTGGGGGACCTGAAGCTTTCTTT	CASSGLGGPEAFF
TRBD1	once	TRBV6-6	TRBJ2-5	TGTGCCAGCAGCCTGGACAGGAGCCAAGAGACCCAGTACTTC	CASSLDRSQETQYF
.	.	TRBV7-9	TRBJ2-5	TGTGCCAGCAGCTTATTGGGCGGGATCGCCCTGAGAGAGACCCAGTACTTC	CASSLLGGIALRETQYF
TRBD1	.	TRBV19	TRBJ2-7	TGTGCCAGTAGGGGGACAGGAGGAGGGTCCTACGAGCAGTACTTC	CASRGTGGGSYEQYF
TRBD1	.	TRBV19	TRBJ1-2	TGTGCCAGTAGTACGACAGGGGGCCAAGGCTACACCTTC	CASSTTGGQGYTF
.	.	TRBV5-1	TRBJ2-1	TGCGCCAGCAGCTTGGTCTTGTATGAGCAGTTCTTC	CASSLVLYEQFF
.	medium-sized	TRBV29-1	TRBJ1-2	TGCAGCGTTGAGTGGCAGAACTATGGCTACACCTTC	CSVEWQNYGYTF
.	.	TRBV25-1	TRBJ1-6	TGTGCCAGCAGTGAAAACAGGCCAATTTCACCCCTCCACTTT	CASSENRPISPLHF
.	.	TRBV10-3	TRBJ2-7	TGTGCCATCAGTCCGGCGGTCCTGCCCCTCTCCTACGAGCAGTACTTC	CAISPAVLPLSYEQYF
TRBD2	.	TRBV28	TRBJ2-1	TGTGCCAGCAGCTCTTCGACTAGCCTGAATGAGCAGTTCTTC	CASSSSTSLNEQFF
TRBD1	.	TRBV6-5	TRBJ2-7	TGTGCCAGCACGGGGGCGGACAGGGGGCTGACCGAGCAGTACTTC	CASTGADRGLTEQYF
.	.	TRBV6-5	TRBJ2-7	TGTGCCAGCACCCCTCCGGGCCAAACCTACGAGCAGTACTTC	CASTPPGQTYEQYF
TRBD1	once	TRBV30	TRBJ1-2	TGTGCCTGGAGTGTACGCCGGACAGGGGGACACTATGGCTACACCTTC	CAWSVRRTGGHYGYTF
TRBD2	.	TRBV7-8	TRBJ2-3	TGTGCCAGCAGCTTCCGGACTAGTTGGGGGGATACGCAGTATTTT	CASSFRTSWGDTQYF
.	.	TRBV5-1	TRBJ1-2	TGCGCCAGCAGCCCCAGGGAAGCGGATGGCTACACCTTC	CASSPREADGYTF
.	.	TRBV7-9	TRBJ2-4	TGTGCCAGCAGCGGTGACACATTAGCCAAAAACATTCAGTACTTC	CASSGDTLAKNIQYF